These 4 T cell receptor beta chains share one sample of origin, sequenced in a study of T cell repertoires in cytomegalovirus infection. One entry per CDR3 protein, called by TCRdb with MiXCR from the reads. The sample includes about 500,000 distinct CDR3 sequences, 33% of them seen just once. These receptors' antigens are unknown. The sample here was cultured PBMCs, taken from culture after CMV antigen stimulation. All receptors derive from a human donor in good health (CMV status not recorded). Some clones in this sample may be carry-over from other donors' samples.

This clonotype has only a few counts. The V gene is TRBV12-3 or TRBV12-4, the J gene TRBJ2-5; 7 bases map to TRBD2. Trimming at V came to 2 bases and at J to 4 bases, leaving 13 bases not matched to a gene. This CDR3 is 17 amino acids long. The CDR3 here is CASSLSSAGVIGETQYF. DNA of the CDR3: TGTGCCAGCAGTTTAAGTTCGGCGGGAGTAATTGGAGAGACCCAGTACTTC.

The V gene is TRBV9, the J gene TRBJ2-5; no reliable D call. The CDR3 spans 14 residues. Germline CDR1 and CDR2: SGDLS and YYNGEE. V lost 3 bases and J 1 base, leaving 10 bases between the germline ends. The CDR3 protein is CASSDPRAQETQYF. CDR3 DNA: TGTGCCAGCAGCGACCCCCGAGCCCAAGAGACCCAGTACTTC.

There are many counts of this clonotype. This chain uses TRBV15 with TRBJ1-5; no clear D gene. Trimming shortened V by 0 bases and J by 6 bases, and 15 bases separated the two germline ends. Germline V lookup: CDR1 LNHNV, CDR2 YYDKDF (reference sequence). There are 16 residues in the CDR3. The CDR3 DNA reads TGTGCCACCAGCAGAGAGAGGGTAGAGGCAGGTCAGCCCCAGCATTTT. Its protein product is CATSRERVEAGQPQHF.

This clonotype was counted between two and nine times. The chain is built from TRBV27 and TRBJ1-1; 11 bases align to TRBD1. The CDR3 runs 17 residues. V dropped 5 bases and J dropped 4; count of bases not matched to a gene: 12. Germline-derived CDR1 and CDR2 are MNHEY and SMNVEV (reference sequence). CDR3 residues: CASSQFSPGQGATEAFF. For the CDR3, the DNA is TGTGCCAGCAGTCAATTTTCCCCCGGACAGGGGGCCACTGAAGCTTTCTTT.